These 21 T cell receptor beta chains share one sample of origin, sequenced in a study of T cells expressing NK-cell markers. TCRdb reanalyzed the 5' RACE reads, giving one entry per CDR3 protein sequence and no DNA. The sample's table shows about 260,000 distinct CDR3 sequences. The sequencing input was blood T cells: a sorted CD56 or NKG2C T cell subset, CD4+ or CD8+ T cells, or bulk PBMC T cells (not recorded which). The origin of the receptors is a woman between 18 and 70 years old in good health.

V and J are TRBV6-2 or TRBV6-3 and TRBJ2-1; TCRdb indicates TRBD2, and absent DNA this call remains unverified. This CDR3 contains 14 residues. Per the germline V gene, CDR1 is MNHEY and CDR2 is SVGEGT. The CDR3 sequence: CASVVAGRRSEQFF.

The rearrangement joins TRBV9 to TRBJ2-1. CDR1 and CDR2 (germline): SGDLS, YYNGEE. The CDR3 contains 17 residues. CDR3 sequence: CASSPRVRGGFYNEQFF.

The chain joins TRBV7-2 to TRBJ2-5; TCRdb's D call of TRBD1 is untestable without DNA. Germline values: CDR1 SGHTA, CDR2 FQGNSA. The length of the CDR3 is 16 residues. The CDR3 spells CASSLIGGRYQETQYF.

V usage is TRBV6-2 or TRBV6-3 and J usage is TRBJ2-1. This CDR3 spans 11 amino acids. The V gene's germline CDR1 is MNHEY and CDR2 SVGEGT. The CDR3 spells CASAMVGEQFF.

This chain uses TRBV28 with TRBJ2-7; TCRdb lists TRBD1, though no DNA is available to test this call. Germline loops: CDR1 MDHEN, CDR2 SYDVKM. There are 15 residues in the CDR3. CDR3 sequence reads: CASRFTGTGGFHLVF.

This chain links TRBV6-4 with TRBJ2-7; TCRdb returns TRBD1, unconfirmable since there is no DNA. Germline loops: CDR1 MRHNA, CDR2 SNTAGT. This CDR3 has 18 amino acids. The CDR3 protein is CASSDPGQYRDILYEQYF.

This chain connects TRBV5-8 to TRBJ2-7; TCRdb proposes TRBD1, but this gene call is untestable without DNA. The CDR3 is made up of 13 amino acids. From germline, CDR1 is SGHTS and CDR2 YDEGEE. Here the CDR3 reads CASSRDRVYEQYF.

This chain connects TRBV18 to TRBJ1-1. Germline V gene sequence: CDR1 KGHSH, CDR2 LQKENI. CDR3 size: 14 residues. CDR3: CASSPPRLGTEAFF.

This chain connects TRBV27 to TRBJ1-1. In germline, CDR1 is MNHEY, CDR2 SMNVEV (reference sequence). CDR3 length: 12 residues. This chain's CDR3 is CASSLADGEAFF.

The J gene is TRBJ2-4, the V gene TRBV20-1; without DNA, the TCRdb call of TRBD2 cannot be checked. The CDR3 is 15 residues long. CDR1 DFQATT and CDR2 SNEGSKA come from the germline V gene (reference sequence). The CDR3 is CSARATRGAKNIQYF.

This rearrangement joins TRBV12-2 to TRBJ2-5. TRBV12-2 is termed a pseudogene. CDR3 length: 14 amino acids. CDR3 protein: CASRLEVVGETQYF.

The CDR3 protein is CASSSQRGRDTQYF. This rearrangement joins TRBV7-2 to TRBJ2-3; TCRdb gives TRBD2 as the D gene, but with no DNA this cannot be confirmed. Germline-derived CDR1 and CDR2 are SGHTA and FQGNSA. The CDR3 sequence is 14 residues long.

The chain couples TRBV11-2 to TRBJ2-5; the D gene TCRdb calls, TRBD2, cannot be checked with no DNA. The CDR3 length is 18 residues. The germline gives CDR1 SGHAT, CDR2 FQNNGV. CDR3 region: CASSRTSGGWAYQETQYF. The whole variable domain, filled in from reference TRBV11-2 and TRBJ2-5, reads EAGVAQSPRYKIIEKRQSVAFWCNPISGHATLYWYQQILGQGPKLLIQFQNNGVVDDSQLPKDRFSAERLKGVDSTLKIQPAKLEDSAVYLCASSRTSGGWAYQETQYFGPGTRLLVL.

The chain joins TRBV6-5 to TRBJ2-7; TCRdb's D call of TRBD1 is untestable without DNA. Germline assignment: CDR1 MNHEY and CDR2 SVGAGI. The CDR3 length is 16 residues. The CDR3 is CASSQDAGTGSYEQYF.

The rearrangement uses TRBV18 and TRBJ2-3; as DNA is missing, the TRBD2 call by TCRdb cannot be tested. CDR3 length: 15 residues. Germline V gives CDR1 KGHSH, CDR2 LQKENI. CDR3 protein: CASSTGLPAADTQYF.

The chain uses TRBV6-2 or TRBV6-3 and TRBJ2-5; TCRdb's assignment of TRBD1 cannot be checked, as there is no DNA. This CDR3 spans 14 amino acids. Germline V gives CDR1 MNHEY, CDR2 SVGEGT. CDR3 protein: CASSYTPIEGRQYF.

V gene TRBV20-1 combines with J gene TRBJ2-2; checking the TCRdb D call of TRBD1 is not possible without DNA. Germline V CDR1 and CDR2: DFQATT, SNEGSKA (reference sequence). The CDR3 contains 13 residues. The CDR3 region is CSASQGVGGELFF.

V usage is TRBV20-1 and J usage is TRBJ2-3; TCRdb reports TRBD1, a call that lacks DNA to check it against. From germline, CDR1 is DFQATT and CDR2 SNEGSKA (reference sequence). There are 15 residues in the CDR3. This chain's CDR3 is CSASRGGPSTDTQYF.

The V gene is TRBV7-3, the J gene TRBJ1-4. This CDR3 comprises 16 residues. Germline V gene lookup returns CDR1 SGHTA and CDR2 FQGTGA. CDR3 protein: CASSIQTGSRNEKLFF.

V is TRBV6-2 or TRBV6-3 and J is TRBJ2-1; the TCRdb D gene call, TRBD2, has no DNA to confirm it. The CDR3 is 17 amino acids. Germline CDR1 is MNHEY and CDR2 is SVGEGT. The CDR3 loop is CASSYGPPSGGQDEQFF.

The chain links TRBV6-1 to TRBJ1-4; TCRdb's D gene call, TRBD1, goes unchecked for lack of DNA. CDR3 length: 17 residues. Per the germline V gene, CDR1 is MNHNS and CDR2 is SASEGT. CDR3 residues: CASSPQGRGRMNEKLFF.